This T cell receptor beta chain was captured in a study of blood T cell repertoires in COVID-19. This table comes from immunoSEQ multiplex PCR, and its TCRdb copy is limited to in-frame clones, with some not included. The sample holds about 170,000 clones, around nine tenths seen once. This clone occurred a few times. The CDR3 has 12 residues. Germline CDR1 SGHKS, CDR2 YYEKEE (reference sequence). The V end lost 4 bases, the J end lost 4 bases, and 8 bases lay between the germline ends. Sequenced material: peripheral blood. The chain combines TRBV5-5 with TRBJ1-2, with a possible D match to TRBD1 (5 bases). This receptor was identified in a man in his late teens or twenties with active or convalescent COVID-19. The CDR3, as DNA: TGTGCCAGCAGCATGGGACTCTATGGCTACACCTTC. It codes for CASSMGLYGYTF.